This paragraph reports one TCR beta chain. What it binds is unknown. The CDR3 consists of 13 residues. Trimming cost V 5 bases and J 7 bases; bases outside gene matches: 7. Germline CDR1 and CDR2: SGHNT and YENEEA. Chemo-refractory metastatic non-small-cell lung cancer patients were treated with focal radiation plus CTLA-4 blockade with ipilimumab. The sample is drawn from a study of radiotherapy plus CTLA-4 blockade in lung cancer. Whole-study results and caveats: Some TCR clones had been derived from tumors. These clones expanded in peripheral blood after radiotherapy plus ipilimumab. Reported findings show early blood T cell clone dynamics, with interferon-beta, best predicted response.

The repertoire was sequenced with immunoSEQ multiplex PCR; TCRdb's copy has only in-frame clones and lacks some. Of tens of thousands of clones detected, around 86% appear once; the ten largest clones hold 0.85% to 0.9%. The input for sequencing was peripheral blood, taken from a patient treated with radiotherapy plus ipilimumab. V is TRBV11-3 and J is TRBJ1-1; 7 positions match TRBD1. The receptor was derived from a human donor with non-small cell lung cancer who had stable disease on radiotherapy plus ipilimumab. CDR3 coding DNA: TGTGCCAGCAGCGGCGGGACAGAAGGTGAAGCTTTCTTT. It translates to CASSGGTEGEAFF. The full variable domain, completed using reference TRBV11-3 and TRBJ1-1, is EAGVVQSPRYKIIEKKQPVAFWCNPISGHNTLYWYLQNLGQGPELLIRYENEEAVDDSQLPKDRFSAERLKGVDSTLKIQPAELGDSAVYLCASSGGTEGEAFFGQGTRLTVV.